This T cell receptor beta chain was observed in a study of blood T cell repertoires in COVID-19 (dated by TCRdb to about 2020). Regarding the study in general: Samples from collaborators originated in the United States, Italy and Spain and spanned both the acute and convalescent phases of COVID-19. The sample metadata nearly always contained a de-identified subject ID, COVID-19 status, age in years and sex. The dataset comprised deeply sampled blood TCRbeta repertoires from subjects exposed to, actively infected with, or recovered from COVID-19. The repertoires were released in a freely available public database intended as a resource for research on the immune response to SARS-CoV-2. Where available, HLA class I and class II types were taken from metadata supplied by the sample provider and were not determined by assay-based typing. The prospective study material was composed of cDNA or gDNA derived from T cells, B-cell-depleted T cells, or PBMCs. Samples came from the ongoing ImmuneRACE study (first 160 participants) plus 1,254 subjects from 6 global collaborators.

TCRbeta CDR3 regions were amplified from genomic DNA using the immunoSEQ Assay, a bias-controlled multiplex PCR. The study's processing was this. The number of nucleated cells in each sample was estimated from the amplification of reference gene primers within the assay. To quantify the absolute abundance of each unique TCRbeta CDR3 rearrangement, sequence reads were collapsed and filtered. For each sample, productive Simpson clonality was calculated as the square root of Simpson's diversity index over productive rearrangements. Imported from immuneACCESS, the table was reduced by TCRdb to in-frame sequences with V and J called. These copies leave out some clones; in studies compared against another copy, an unresolved V gene accounts for under half, and the cause of the remainder is not known. Clone size and V and J calls were adopted from that table, with D and trimming inferred from the DNA. For this sample there are roughly 570,000 clones; 85% to 90% appear just once. The ten largest clones represent roughly 7.4% of the sample.

The V and J ends are trimmed by 6 bases and 6 bases, leaving 17 bases between them. Reading from cysteine to phenylalanine, the CDR3 counts 14 amino acids. Only the CDR3 part of the read is kept: 42 bases, read in frame from the first base. CDR1 and CDR2 (LNHDA, SQIVND) derive from the germline V gene (reference sequence). Concerning this clone itself: This receptor's antigen is unknown. Nothing much larger sits one base from this clone, and base qualities are not available.

On the study overall, not on this receptor specifically: The quantity of clinical and demographic metadata differed by source and by participant and was supplied without curation.

One collaborating source in Seattle enrolled patients during active infection and followed them longitudinally through the course of disease. The collaborating institutions used their own protocols to collect whole blood in K2EDTA tubes. For TCRbeta analysis, collaborators shipped samples in one of three forms: frozen whole blood, isolated PBMCs, or DNA extracted from either of those sample types. This receptor chain uses TRBV19 and TRBJ1-1; TRBD1 might be the D gene, on 5 matching bases. This TCR derives from a woman aged 50 to 60 with COVID-19, enrolled during active disease. Specimen: peripheral blood. The encoded CDR3 is CASSLTQGRAEAFF. The bases are TGTGCCAGTAGCCTGACCCAGGGTAGAGCTGAAGCTTTCTTT. Here the CDR3 is joined to the reference TRBV19 and TRBJ1-1 genes, and the full variable domain is: DGGITQSPKYLFRKEGQNVTLSCEQNLNHDAMYWYRQDPGQGLRLIYYSQIVNDFQKGDIAEGYSVSREKKESFPLTVTSAQKNPTAFYLCASSLTQGRAEAFFGQGTRLTVV.